This TCR beta chain was recovered during a study of cytomegalovirus exposure and HLA in healthy donors. Broader study findings: According to an earlier analysis, most TCR beta V segments yielded productive rearrangements about 87% or about 30% of the time. Testing in vitro showed a few CMV-associated chains specific for CMV antigens. Indistinguishable V segments, including TRBV6-2 and TRBV6-3, were excluded. A missense DCLRE1C variant was associated with V- and J-gene trimming of TCR beta chains in a later analysis, and an independent cohort replicated the association.

Trimming shortened V by 4 bases and J by 4 bases, and 15 bases separated the two germline ends. Germline CDR1 SGHRS, CDR2 YFSETQ. The CDR3 extends over 15 amino acids. This clone turned up a few times. The antigen is unknown. PCR involved 60 Vbeta and 13 Jbeta primers. TCRdb's copy holds only in-frame clones and misses some; the assay was immunoSEQ multiplex PCR. The sample has roughly 140,000 clones, around 75% seen once. This receptor was obtained from a man in his fifties or sixties in good health and CMV-seronegative. Sequences were obtained from PBMCs. V gene TRBV5-1 combines with J gene TRBJ1-5, with D unresolved. The chain's CDR3 is CASSETLGRNQPQHF. CDR3 nucleotides: TGCGCCAGCAGCGAAACCCTGGGCAGAAATCAGCCCCAGCATTTT.